The 26 T cell receptor beta chains reported below all come from one sample, sequenced in a study of shared T cell receptors in the human thymus. Assay used: immunoSEQ multiplex PCR; TCRdb lists only in-frame clones, some missing. The sample yields 500,000 to 750,000 clones, 85% to 90% seen once. The data also belong to a second study, concerning human thymus T cells.

Specimen: thymocytes. These receptors were obtained from a boy younger than two with a congenital heart defect.

CDR3 DNA sequence: TGTGCCAGCAGCTTAGCGCAGGTGACTAGCGGGAGTTTCTACAATGAGCAGTTCTTC. Translated: CASSLAQVTSGSFYNEQFF. The gene calls are TRBV7-9 and TRBJ2-1, with 12 bases aligning to TRBD2. CDR3 length: 19 amino acids. J was trimmed by 3 bases and V by 0 bases; bases with no gene match: 9. CDR1 and CDR2 (germline): SEHNR, FQNEAQ (reference sequence).

J is TRBJ2-7 and V is TRBV7-2; 12 positions match TRBD2. CDR1 and CDR2 from the germline V gene are SGHTA and FQGNSA. This CDR3 has 17 residues. Unmatched junction bases numbered 6, after V lost 1 base and J lost 2 bases. The CDR3 region is CASSLEASGRGAYEQYF. CDR3 coding DNA: TGTGCCAGCAGCTTAGAGGCTAGCGGGAGGGGAGCCTACGAGCAGTACTTC.

V gene TRBV4-3 combines with J gene TRBJ2-5, with D perhaps matching TRBD2 (6 bases). Germline V CDR1 and CDR2: LGHNA, YSLEER. V shed 0 bases and J shed 1 base, with 15 bases lying between them. The CDR3 covers 17 residues. The CDR3 reads CASSQDRVGGPQETQYF. The CDR3 bases are TGCGCCAGCAGCCAAGATCGGGTGGGAGGTCCCCAAGAGACCCAGTACTTC.

In its sample, this clone was seen once. The chain carries TRBV2 and TRBJ2-4, with D possibly matching TRBD1 (6 bases). The CDR3 consists of 14 residues. The V and J ends lost 5 bases and 1 base respectively, with 9 bases between them. The germline CDR1 and CDR2 sequences are SNHLY and FYNNEI. The CDR3, as DNA: TGTGCCAGCAGTCCTGACAGGGCCAAAAACATTCAGTACTTC. This gives the protein CASSPDRAKNIQYF.

The V and J genes are TRBV30 and TRBJ1-3; D is undetermined. The CDR3 spans 12 residues. The germline CDR1 and CDR2 sequences are GTSNPN and SVGIG (reference sequence). Trimming removed 4 bases from V and 4 bases from J, with 8 bases in between. The CDR3 here is CAWTVAGNTIYF. The DNA of the CDR3 is TGTGCCTGGACAGTTGCCGGAAACACCATATATTTT. Filled out from reference TRBV30 and TRBJ1-3, the complete variable domain reads SQTIHQWPATLVQPVGSPLSLECTVEGTSNPNLYWYRQAAGRGLQLLFYSVGIGQISSEVPQNLSASRPQDRQFILSSKKLLLSDSGFYLCAWTVAGNTIYFGEGSWLTVV.

Worth noting for this clone: The junction departs from germline at one end; a sequencing error may be responsible. J is TRBJ2-2 and V is TRBV27; D might be TRBD1 (6 bases). The length of the CDR3 is 20 residues. The germline V gene encodes CDR1 MNHEY and CDR2 SMNVEV (reference sequence). This CDR3 is CASSLGFVRGHSTFTRELFF. The CDR3 DNA reads TGTGCCAGCAGTTTAGGATTTGTCAGGGGCCACTCCACTTTCACCCGGGAGCTGTTTTTT.

The chain links TRBV6-1 to TRBJ2-5; TRBD2 matches 8 bases. CDR3 length: 14 residues. Looked up from germline, CDR1 is MNHNS and CDR2 is SASEGT. Germline trimming cut 7 bases from V and 11 bases from J; bases unmatched to any gene: 15. CDR3 residues: CASTSGGECGEQYF. CDR3 sequence (DNA): TGTGCCAGCACGTCGGGAGGGGAGTGTGGGGAGCAGTACTTC.

The chain carries TRBV20-1 and TRBJ1-2, with D uncertain. The V gene lost 2 bases and the J gene lost 8 bases, with 6 bases spanning the gap. Germline CDR1 DFQATT, CDR2 SNEGSKA (reference sequence). The CDR3 runs 10 residues. This CDR3 is CSARSRGYTF. CDR3 in DNA: TGCAGTGCTAGAAGCAGGGGCTACACCTTC.

The rearrangement links TRBV11-2 to TRBJ1-3; 10 bases line up with TRBD1. The CDR3 sequence is 18 residues long. Germline CDR1 reads SGHAT; CDR2 reads FQNNGV. Trimming took 7 bases from V and 4 from J; bases not matched to a gene: 16. The CDR3 nucleotides read TGTGCCAGCACACCCGAGGACGAAAGGGACAGGGGAGGAAACACCATATATTTT. Encoded protein: CASTPEDERDRGGNTIYF. Full variable domain (remainder filled in from reference TRBV11-2 and TRBJ1-3): EAGVAQSPRYKIIEKRQSVAFWCNPISGHATLYWYQQILGQGPKLLIQFQNNGVVDDSQLPKDRFSAERLKGVDSTLKIQPAKLEDSAVYLCASTPEDERDRGGNTIYFGEGSWLTVV.

The chain carries TRBV27 and TRBJ2-1; 9 nucleotides agree with TRBD2. Germline CDR1 is MNHEY and CDR2 is SMNVEV (reference sequence). Trimming at V came to 5 bases and at J to 6 bases, leaving 8 bases not matched to a gene. This CDR3 is built from 15 residues. The CDR3 loop reads CASSIIAGARNEQFF. The CDR3 nucleotides read TGTGCCAGCAGTATTATAGCGGGAGCCCGCAATGAGCAGTTCTTC.

V and J are TRBV5-1 and TRBJ2-1; the D gene is possibly TRBD2 (6 bases). Looked up from germline, CDR1 is SGHRS and CDR2 is YFSETQ. The CDR3 spans 16 residues. Trimming cost V 0 bases and J 3 bases, with 13 bases left between them. CDR3 protein: CASSLAGGGSYNEQFF. The CDR3 DNA reads as TGCGCCAGCAGCTTGGCCGGGGGTGGGAGCTACAATGAGCAGTTCTTC. The full variable domain, with the rest looked up from reference TRBV5-1 and TRBJ2-1, is KAGVTQTPRYLIKTRGQQVTLSCSPISGHRSVSWYQQTPGQGLQFLFEYFSETQRNKGNFPGRFSGRQFSNSRSEMNVSTLELGDSALYLCASSLAGGGSYNEQFFGPGTRLTVL.

The gene calls are TRBV9 and TRBJ2-3, with TRBD2 identical over 7 bases. V was clipped by 4 bases and J by 0 bases; unmatched bases: 8. Germline assignment: CDR1 SGDLS and CDR2 YYNGEE. This CDR3 comprises 16 residues. CDR3 in amino acids: CASSPQASGSTDTQYF. CDR3 nucleotides: TGTGCCAGCAGCCCCCAGGCTAGCGGAAGCACAGATACGCAGTATTTT.

The CDR3 DNA follows: TGTGCCAGCAGTGAAGTCGTAGGACACTACGAGCAGTACTTC. Encoded protein: CASSEVVGHYEQYF. The chain is built from TRBV25-1 and TRBJ2-7; possibly TRBD1 for D (5 bases). The CDR3 length is 14 residues. Trimming removed 2 bases at V and 3 bases at J, with 11 bases between. Per germline, CDR1 MGHDK and CDR2 SYGVNS.

The V gene is TRBV19, the J gene TRBJ2-7, with 13 bases lining up with TRBD2. Germline trimming cut 1 base from V and 5 bases from J; bases unmatched to any gene: 8. The CDR3 covers 17 residues. Looked up from germline, CDR1 is LNHDA and CDR2 is SQIVND (reference sequence). The CDR3 DNA follows: TGTGCCAGTAGTATAGGGGCCGGGACTAGCGGGACCAACGAGCAGTACTTC. Protein: CASSIGAGTSGTNEQYF.

The chain couples TRBV4-3 to TRBJ1-2; no clear D gene. Germline CDR1 and CDR2: LGHNA and YSLEER. Trimming stripped 1 base from V and 1 base from J, with 10 bases between. The length of the CDR3 is 15 residues. CDR3 coding DNA: TGCGCCAGCAGCCAAGGGGAGGATCTTAACTATGGCTACACCTTC. Translation: CASSQGEDLNYGYTF.

J is TRBJ2-1 and V is TRBV13; TRBD1 matches 10 bases. The CDR3 totals 16 residues. CDR1 is PRHDT, CDR2 FYEKMQ, per germline (reference sequence). Losses at the gene ends were 5 bases for V and 6 bases for J; bases not matched to a gene: 10. The CDR3 DNA sequence: TGTGCCAGCAGCCCCACGGGGAGGACAGGGGGCAATGAGCAGTTCTTC. The encoded protein is CASSPTGRTGGNEQFF.

The chain carries TRBV27 and TRBJ1-2; D might be TRBD1 (5 bases). Trimming took off 6 bases at V and 4 bases at J, with 15 bases between the two ends. This CDR3 contains 14 residues. Germline values: CDR1 MNHEY, CDR2 SMNVEV (reference sequence). CDR3 amino acids: CASSKLRGVYGYTF. In nucleotides, the CDR3 is TGTGCCAGCAGCAAATTGCGGGGGGTCTATGGCTACACCTTC.

The chain recombines TRBV6-1 with TRBJ2-4; D possibly corresponds to TRBD1 (5 bases). The CDR3 totals 16 residues. Deletions cut 1 base from V and 1 base from J, with 11 bases between. Germline-derived CDR1 and CDR2 are MNHNS and SASEGT. CDR3 protein: CASSEVGAPAKNIQYF. In nucleotides, the CDR3 is TGTGCCAGCAGTGAAGTAGGGGCCCCGGCCAAAAACATTCAGTACTTC.

V and J are TRBV5-1 and TRBJ2-3; tentative D call: TRBD2 (6 bases). The germline V and J ends were trimmed by 4 bases and 0 bases, with 24 bases remaining between them. CDR1 and CDR2 (germline): SGHRS, YFSETQ. CDR3 size: 19 residues. The CDR3 loop reads CASSGGQRAEATSTDTQYF. CDR3 in DNA: TGCGCCAGCAGCGGAGGCCAGCGGGCCGAAGCGACTAGCACAGATACGCAGTATTTT.

In DNA form, the CDR3 reads TGTGCCAGCAGAACGGGACAGGGGGCGTATCAGCCCCAGCATTTT. It translates to CASRTGQGAYQPQHF. The V call is TRBV28, the J call TRBJ1-5; 12 bases map to TRBD1. V was pared by 6 bases and J by 5 bases, with 5 bases of the junction left unmatched. Germline values: CDR1 MDHEN, CDR2 SYDVKM. CDR3 length: 15 residues. Full variable domain (remainder filled in from reference TRBV28 and TRBJ1-5): DVKVTQSSRYLVKRTGEKVFLECVQDMDHENMFWYRQDPGLGLRLIYFSYDVKMKEKGDIPEGYSVSREKKERFSLILESASTNQTSMYLCASRTGQGAYQPQHFGDGTRLSIL.

This clone has a single count. The chain couples TRBV4-1 to TRBJ1-1; D unclear. Germline CDR1 MGHRA, CDR2 YSYEKL. The CDR3 is 15 residues long. V lost 2 bases to trimming and J lost 5 bases, with 15 bases between them. The CDR3 reads CASSQSAGRETEAFF. CDR3 sequence (DNA): TGCGCCAGCAGCCAATCAGCAGGCCGCGAGACTGAAGCTTTCTTT.

The rearrangement uses TRBV2 and TRBJ2-7; TRBD2 might be the D (7 bases). The V gene lost 8 bases and the J gene lost 7 bases, with 18 bases spanning the gap. CDR1 is SNHLY and CDR2 is FYNNEI in the germline V gene. The CDR3 covers 13 residues. This CDR3 reads CASSGRGAVEQYF. The DNA of the CDR3 is TGTGCCAGCTCGGGCCGGGGGGCAGTTGAGCAGTACTTC.

The V call is TRBV29-1, the J call TRBJ2-1, with 9 bases aligning to TRBD1. The CDR3 consists of 14 residues. Germline values: CDR1 SQVTM, CDR2 ANQGSEA. V lost 4 bases and J lost 12; bases outside the gene matches: 13. The CDR3 spells CSVVGPGQGAMQFF. For the CDR3, the DNA is TGCAGCGTTGTTGGGCCGGGACAGGGCGCCATGCAGTTCTTC.

The V and J genes are TRBV19 and TRBJ1-1, with D unresolved. Germline V gene lookup returns CDR1 LNHDA and CDR2 SQIVND (reference sequence). The CDR3 totals 12 residues. V gave up 1 base and J gave up 7 bases, with 7 bases separating them. DNA for the CDR3: TGTGCCAGTAGTATAGGACGGAGTGAAGCTTTCTTT. Its protein product is CASSIGRSEAFF.

The CDR3 DNA sequence: TGTGCCACCAGCAGAGGCAGAAGGGGAGGAACTGAAGCTTTCTTT. Protein product: CATSRGRRGGTEAFF. The chain combines TRBV15 with TRBJ1-1; maybe TRBD1 (5 bases). The CDR3 runs 15 residues. With 1 base removed from V and 5 bases from J, the gap between germline ends came to 14 bases. Germline V gives CDR1 LNHNV, CDR2 YYDKDF (reference sequence).

The J gene is TRBJ1-2, the V gene TRBV5-6; 7 nucleotides match TRBD1. The ends lost 4 bases at V and 4 bases at J; junction bases unmatched: 13. The CDR3 consists of 16 residues. The germline V gene has CDR1 SGHDT and CDR2 YYEEEE. DNA of the CDR3: TGTGCCAGCAGCCCAGAACAGGGGCTTCGGCCCTATGGCTACACCTTC. As protein: CASSPEQGLRPYGYTF.